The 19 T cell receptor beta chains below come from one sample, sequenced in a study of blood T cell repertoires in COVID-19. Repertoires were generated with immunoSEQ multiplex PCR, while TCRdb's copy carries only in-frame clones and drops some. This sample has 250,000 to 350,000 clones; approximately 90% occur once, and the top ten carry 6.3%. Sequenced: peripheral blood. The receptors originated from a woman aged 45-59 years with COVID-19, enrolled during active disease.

CDR3 in DNA: TGTGCCAGCAGCCAAGATACAGATAACTATGGCTACACCTTC. Amino acid sequence: CASSQDTDNYGYTF. The chain employs TRBV3-1 (or the pseudogene TRBV3-2) and TRBJ1-2; D is undetermined. The CDR3 is 14 residues long. Germline assignment: CDR1 LGHDT and CDR2 YNNKEL (reference sequence). Trimming pared 0 bases from V and 1 base from J, leaving 6 bases between.

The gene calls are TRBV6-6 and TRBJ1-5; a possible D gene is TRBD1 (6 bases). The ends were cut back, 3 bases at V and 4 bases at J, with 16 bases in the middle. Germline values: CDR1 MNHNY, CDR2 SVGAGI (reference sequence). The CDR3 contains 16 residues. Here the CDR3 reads CASSYLGGEVNQPQHF. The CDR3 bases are TGTGCCAGCAGTTATTTAGGGGGGGAAGTGAATCAGCCCCAGCATTTT.

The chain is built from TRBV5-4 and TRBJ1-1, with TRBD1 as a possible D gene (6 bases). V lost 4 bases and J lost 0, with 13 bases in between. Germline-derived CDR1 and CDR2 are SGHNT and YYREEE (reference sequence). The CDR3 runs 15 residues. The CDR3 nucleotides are TGTGCCAGCAGCCACCGGGACACGATGAACACTGAAGCTTTCTTT. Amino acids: CASSHRDTMNTEAFF.

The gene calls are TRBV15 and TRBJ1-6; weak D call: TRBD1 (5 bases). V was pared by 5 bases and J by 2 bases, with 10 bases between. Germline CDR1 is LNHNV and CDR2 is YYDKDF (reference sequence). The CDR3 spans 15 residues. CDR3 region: CATSDRLPYNSPLHF. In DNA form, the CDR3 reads TGTGCCACCAGCGACAGACTGCCCTATAATTCACCCCTCCACTTT.

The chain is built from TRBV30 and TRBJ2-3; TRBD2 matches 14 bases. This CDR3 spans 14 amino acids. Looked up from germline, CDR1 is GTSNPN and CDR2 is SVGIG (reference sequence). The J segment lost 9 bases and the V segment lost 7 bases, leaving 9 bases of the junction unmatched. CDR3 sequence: CAYGTSGGRWTQYF. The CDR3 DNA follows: TGTGCCTATGGGACTAGCGGGGGTCGTTGGACGCAGTATTTT. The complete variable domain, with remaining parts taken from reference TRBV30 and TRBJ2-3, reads SQTIHQWPATLVQPVGSPLSLECTVEGTSNPNLYWYRQAAGRGLQLLFYSVGIGQISSEVPQNLSASRPQDRQFILSSKKLLLSDSGFYLCAYGTSGGRWTQYFGPGTRLTVL.

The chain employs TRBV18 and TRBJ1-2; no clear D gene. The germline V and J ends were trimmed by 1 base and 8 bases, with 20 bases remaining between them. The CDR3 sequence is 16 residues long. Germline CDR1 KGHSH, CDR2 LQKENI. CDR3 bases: TGTGCCAGCTCACCACTACCAGCGGAGATAAATGAGGGCTACACCTTC. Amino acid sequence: CASSPLPAEINEGYTF.

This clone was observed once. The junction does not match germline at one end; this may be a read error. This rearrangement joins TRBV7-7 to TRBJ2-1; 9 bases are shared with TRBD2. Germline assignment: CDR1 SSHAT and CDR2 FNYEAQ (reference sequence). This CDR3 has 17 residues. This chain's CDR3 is CASSSRGTSSPYSEQFF. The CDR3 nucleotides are TGTGCTAGCAGCTCGAGGGGGACTAGCTCCCCTTACAGCGAGCAGTTCTTC.

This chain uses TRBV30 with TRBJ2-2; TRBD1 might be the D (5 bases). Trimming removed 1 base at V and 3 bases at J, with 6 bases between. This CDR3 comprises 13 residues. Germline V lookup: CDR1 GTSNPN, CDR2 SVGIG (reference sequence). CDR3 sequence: CAWSDRYTGELFF. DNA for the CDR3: TGTGCCTGGAGTGACAGGTACACCGGGGAGCTGTTTTTT.

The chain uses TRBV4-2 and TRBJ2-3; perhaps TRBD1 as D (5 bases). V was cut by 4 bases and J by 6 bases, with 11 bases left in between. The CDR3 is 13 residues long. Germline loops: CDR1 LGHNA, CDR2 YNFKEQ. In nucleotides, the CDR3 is TGTGCCAGCAGCCTGGACATTTGGGATACGCAGTATTTT. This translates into CASSLDIWDTQYF.

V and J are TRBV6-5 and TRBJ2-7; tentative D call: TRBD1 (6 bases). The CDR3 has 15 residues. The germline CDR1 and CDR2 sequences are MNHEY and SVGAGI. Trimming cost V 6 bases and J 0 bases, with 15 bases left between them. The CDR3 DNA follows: TGTGCCAGCAGCGACGGACAGTGGAGCTCCTACGAGCAGTACTTC. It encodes CASSDGQWSSYEQYF.

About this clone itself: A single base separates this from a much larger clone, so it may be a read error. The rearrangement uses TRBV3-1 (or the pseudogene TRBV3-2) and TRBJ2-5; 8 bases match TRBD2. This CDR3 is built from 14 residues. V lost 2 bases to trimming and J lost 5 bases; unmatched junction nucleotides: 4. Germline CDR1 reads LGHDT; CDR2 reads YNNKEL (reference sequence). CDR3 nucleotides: TGTGCCAGCAGCCAAACGGGAGGGCGGGAGACCCAGTACTTC. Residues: CASSQTGGRETQYF.

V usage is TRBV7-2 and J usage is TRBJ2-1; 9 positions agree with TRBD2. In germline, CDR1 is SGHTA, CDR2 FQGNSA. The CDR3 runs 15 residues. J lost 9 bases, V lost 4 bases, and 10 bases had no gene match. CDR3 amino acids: CASSSPLGLAGEQFF. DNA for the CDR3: TGTGCCAGCAGCTCCCCCTTGGGACTAGCAGGTGAGCAGTTCTTC.

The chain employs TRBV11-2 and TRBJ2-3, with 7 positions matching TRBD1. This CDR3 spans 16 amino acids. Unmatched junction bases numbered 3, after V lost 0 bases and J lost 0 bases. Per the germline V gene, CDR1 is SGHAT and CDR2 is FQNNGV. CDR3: CASSLDQGVSTDTQYF. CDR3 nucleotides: TGTGCCAGCAGCTTAGATCAGGGGGTGAGCACAGATACGCAGTATTTT. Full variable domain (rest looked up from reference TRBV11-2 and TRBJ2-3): EAGVAQSPRYKIIEKRQSVAFWCNPISGHATLYWYQQILGQGPKLLIQFQNNGVVDDSQLPKDRFSAERLKGVDSTLKIQPAKLEDSAVYLCASSLDQGVSTDTQYFGPGTRLTVL.

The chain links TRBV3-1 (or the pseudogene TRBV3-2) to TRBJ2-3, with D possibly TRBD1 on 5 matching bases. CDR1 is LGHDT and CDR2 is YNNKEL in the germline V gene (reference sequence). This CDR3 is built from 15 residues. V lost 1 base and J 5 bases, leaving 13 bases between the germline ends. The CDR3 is CASSQVWTQGDTQYF. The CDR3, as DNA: TGTGCCAGCAGCCAAGTTTGGACGCAGGGAGATACGCAGTATTTT.

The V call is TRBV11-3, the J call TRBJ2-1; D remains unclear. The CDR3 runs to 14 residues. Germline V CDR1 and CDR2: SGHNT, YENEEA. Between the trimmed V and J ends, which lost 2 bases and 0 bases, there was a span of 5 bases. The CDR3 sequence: CASSLYLSYNEQFF. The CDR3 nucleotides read TGTGCCAGCAGCTTATATCTCTCCTACAATGAGCAGTTCTTC.

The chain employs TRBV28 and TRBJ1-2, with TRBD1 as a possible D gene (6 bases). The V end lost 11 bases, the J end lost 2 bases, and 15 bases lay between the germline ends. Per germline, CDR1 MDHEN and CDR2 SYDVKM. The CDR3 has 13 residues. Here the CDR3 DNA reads TGTGCCTCCCTCAGGGACAAGAACTATGGCTACACCTTC. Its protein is CASLRDKNYGYTF.

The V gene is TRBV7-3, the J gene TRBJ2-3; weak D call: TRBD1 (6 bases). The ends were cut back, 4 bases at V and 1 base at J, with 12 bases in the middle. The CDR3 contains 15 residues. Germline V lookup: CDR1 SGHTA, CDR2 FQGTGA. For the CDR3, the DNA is TGTGCCAGCAGCTCAGGACAGTTACGCACAGATACGCAGTATTTT. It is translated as CASSSGQLRTDTQYF.

In nucleotides, the CDR3 is TGTGCCAGCTCAACACGGGGGGAGGGGTATAGCAATCAGCCCCAGCATTTT. The encoded protein is CASSTRGEGYSNQPQHF. The chain links TRBV19 to TRBJ1-5, with a weak D call TRBD1 (5 bases). From germline, CDR1 is LNHDA and CDR2 SQIVND (reference sequence). The CDR3 runs 17 residues. V lost 9 bases and J 0 bases, leaving 21 bases between the germline ends.

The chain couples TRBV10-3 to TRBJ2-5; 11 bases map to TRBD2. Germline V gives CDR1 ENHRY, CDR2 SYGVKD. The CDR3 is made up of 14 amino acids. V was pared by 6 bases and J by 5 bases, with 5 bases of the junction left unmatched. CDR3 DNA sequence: TGTGCCATCAGGGAAATAGCGGGAGGGGAGACCCAGTACTTC. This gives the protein CAIREIAGGETQYF.